This TCR beta chain was profiled in a study of cytomegalovirus exposure and HLA in healthy donors. Whole-study results and caveats: Altogether, 164 TCR beta chains were recorded as cytomegalovirus-associated.

Details on this clone: Its cognate antigen is unknown.

It was with 60 Vbeta and 13 Jbeta primers that the PCR ran. Method: immunoSEQ multiplex PCR; TCRdb's copy keeps in-frame clones and lacks some. The sample contains approximately 150,000 clones, roughly 80% of which appear only once. The CDR3 runs 14 residues. V gave up 0 bases and J gave up 2 bases, with 8 bases separating them. Germline loops: CDR1 SGHNT, CDR2 YYREEE (reference sequence). The chain has TRBV5-4 and TRBJ1-2, with D possibly being TRBD1 (6 bases). What was sequenced was PBMCs. The sequence came from a man aged 40-50 years in good health and CMV-seronegative. The chain's CDR3 is CASSLAGQNYGYTF. The CDR3 DNA follows: TGTGCCAGCAGCTTGGCAGGACAGAACTATGGCTACACCTTC. Full variable domain (rest looked up from reference TRBV5-4 and TRBJ1-2): ETGVTQSPTHLIKTRGQQVTLRCSSQSGHNTVSWYQQALGQGPQFIFQYYREEENGRGNFPPRFSGLQFPNYSSELNVNALELDDSALYLCASSLAGQNYGYTFGSGTRLTVV.